The table lists the clone carrying this T cell receptor beta chain with a count of one. The entry originates in a study of T cells after yellow fever vaccination. Study details: SMART-Seq v4 Ultra Low Input prepared libraries from low-cell fractions.

TCRdb reprocessed the 5' RACE reads via MiXCR and lists one record per CDR3 protein. This table holds a few hundred thousand distinct CDR3 sequences, less than 20% found once. This CDR3 has 15 amino acids. V was trimmed by 0 bases and J by 1 base, leaving 8 bases between them. The V gene's germline CDR1 is MNHEY and CDR2 SVGAGI. V is TRBV6-5 and J is TRBJ2-3; D call uncertain. The sequences come from PBMCs, collected 5 to 6 days after the first yellow fever vaccination. The sequence came from a man aged 18 to 29 who received the YFV17D yellow fever vaccine. The DNA of the CDR3 is TGTGCCAGCAGTTACTCGAAGGGTCGCACAGATACGCAGTATTTT. Residues: CASSYSKGRTDTQYF.